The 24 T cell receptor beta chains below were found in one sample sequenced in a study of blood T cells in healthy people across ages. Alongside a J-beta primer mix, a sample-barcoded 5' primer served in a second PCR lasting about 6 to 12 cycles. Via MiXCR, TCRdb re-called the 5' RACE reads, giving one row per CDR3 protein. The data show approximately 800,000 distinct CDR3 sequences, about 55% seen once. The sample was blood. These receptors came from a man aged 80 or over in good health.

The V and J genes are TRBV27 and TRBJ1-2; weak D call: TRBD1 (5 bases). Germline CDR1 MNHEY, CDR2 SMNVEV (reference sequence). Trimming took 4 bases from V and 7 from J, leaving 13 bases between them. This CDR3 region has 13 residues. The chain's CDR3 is CASSYAGTLGYTF. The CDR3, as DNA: TGTGCCAGCAGTTACGCCGGGACTCTTGGCTACACCTTC.

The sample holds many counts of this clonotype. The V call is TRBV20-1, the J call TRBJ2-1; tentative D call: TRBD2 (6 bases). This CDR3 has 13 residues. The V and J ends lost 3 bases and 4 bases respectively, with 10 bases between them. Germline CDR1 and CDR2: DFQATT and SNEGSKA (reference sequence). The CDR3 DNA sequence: TGCAGTGCTAGGACTGGGACTTACAATGAGCAGTTCTTC. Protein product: CSARTGTYNEQFF.

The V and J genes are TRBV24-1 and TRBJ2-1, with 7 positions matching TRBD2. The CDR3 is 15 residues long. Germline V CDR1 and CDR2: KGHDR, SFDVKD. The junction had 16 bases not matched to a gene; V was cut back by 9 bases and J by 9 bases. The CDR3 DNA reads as TGTGCCACCCGGTCCAGCGGGGAGCTTACAAGTGAGCAGTTCTTC. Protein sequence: CATRSSGELTSEQFF.

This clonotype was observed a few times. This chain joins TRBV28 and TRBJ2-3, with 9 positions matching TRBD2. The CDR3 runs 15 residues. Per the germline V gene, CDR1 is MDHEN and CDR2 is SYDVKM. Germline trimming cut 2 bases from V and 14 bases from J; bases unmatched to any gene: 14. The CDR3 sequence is CASSLAGGPHRYAYF. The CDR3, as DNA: TGTGCCAGCAGTTTAGCGGGAGGGCCGCACAGATACGCGTATTTT.

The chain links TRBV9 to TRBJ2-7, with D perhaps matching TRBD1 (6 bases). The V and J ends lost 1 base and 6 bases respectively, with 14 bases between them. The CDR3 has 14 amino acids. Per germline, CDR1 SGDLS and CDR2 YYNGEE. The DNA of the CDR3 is TGTGCCAGCAGCGTAACCTTTGGCAGGGGCGAGCAGTACTTC. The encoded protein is CASSVTFGRGEQYF.

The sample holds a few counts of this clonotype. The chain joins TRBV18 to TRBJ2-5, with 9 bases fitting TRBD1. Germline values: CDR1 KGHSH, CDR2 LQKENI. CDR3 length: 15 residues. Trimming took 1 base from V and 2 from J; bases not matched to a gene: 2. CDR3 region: CASSPRDRAQETQYF. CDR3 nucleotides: TGTGCCAGCTCACCACGGGACAGGGCGCAAGAGACCCAGTACTTC.

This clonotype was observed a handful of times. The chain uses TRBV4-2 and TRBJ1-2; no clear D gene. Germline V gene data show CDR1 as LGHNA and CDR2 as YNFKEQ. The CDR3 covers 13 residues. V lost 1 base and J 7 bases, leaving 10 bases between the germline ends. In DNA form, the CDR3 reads TGTGCCAGCAGCCAAGGAGGAAATACTGGCTACACCTTC. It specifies CASSQGGNTGYTF.

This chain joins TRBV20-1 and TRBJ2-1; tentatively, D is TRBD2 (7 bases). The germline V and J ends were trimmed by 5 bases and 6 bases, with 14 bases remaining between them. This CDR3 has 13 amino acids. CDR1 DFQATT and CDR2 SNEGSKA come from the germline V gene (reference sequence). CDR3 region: CSAEGGGGNEQFF. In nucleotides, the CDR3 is TGCAGTGCTGAGGGGGGGGGTGGCAATGAGCAGTTCTTC.

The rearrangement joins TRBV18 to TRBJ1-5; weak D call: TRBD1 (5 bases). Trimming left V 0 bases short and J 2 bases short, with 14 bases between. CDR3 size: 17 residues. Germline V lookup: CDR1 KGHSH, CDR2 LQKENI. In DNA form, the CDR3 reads TGTGCCAGCTCACCACCGGGACGGCAGTCAGGCAATCAGCCCCAGCATTTT. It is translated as CASSPPGRQSGNQPQHF.

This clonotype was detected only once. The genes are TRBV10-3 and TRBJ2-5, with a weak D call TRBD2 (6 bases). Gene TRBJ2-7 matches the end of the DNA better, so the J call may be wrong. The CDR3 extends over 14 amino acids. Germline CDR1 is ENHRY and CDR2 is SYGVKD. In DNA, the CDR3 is TGTGCCATCAGTGAAAACGGGAGTATCTACGAGCAGTACTTC. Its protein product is CAISENGSIYEQYF.

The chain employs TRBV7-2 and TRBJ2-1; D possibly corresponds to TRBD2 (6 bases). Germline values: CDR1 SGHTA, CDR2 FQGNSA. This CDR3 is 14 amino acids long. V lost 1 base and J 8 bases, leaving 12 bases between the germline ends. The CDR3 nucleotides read TGTGCCAGCAGCTTAGGGGGGGTCGGGGATGAGCAGTTCTTC. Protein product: CASSLGGVGDEQFF. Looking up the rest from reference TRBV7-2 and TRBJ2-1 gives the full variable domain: GAGVSQSPSNKVTEKGKDVELRCDPISGHTALYWYRQSLGQGLEFLIYFQGNSAPDKSGLPSDRFSAERTGGSVSTLTIQRTQQEDSAVYLCASSLGGVGDEQFFGPGTRLTVL.

The CDR3 is CSASSGNPTDTQYF. The DNA for the CDR3 is TGCAGTGCCAGTAGCGGGAACCCCACAGATACGCAGTATTTT. The chain joins TRBV20-1 to TRBJ2-3; 8 nucleotides line up with TRBD2. Germline assignment: CDR1 DFQATT and CDR2 SNEGSKA (reference sequence). The ends lost 6 bases at V and 2 bases at J; junction bases unmatched: 7. This CDR3 contains 14 residues.

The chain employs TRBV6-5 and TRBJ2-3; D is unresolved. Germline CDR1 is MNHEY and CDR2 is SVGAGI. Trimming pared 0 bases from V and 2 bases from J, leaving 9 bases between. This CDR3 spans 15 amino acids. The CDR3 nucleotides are TGTGCCAGCAGTTACTCGATTGGGGTCACAGATACGCAGTATTTT. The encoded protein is CASSYSIGVTDTQYF.

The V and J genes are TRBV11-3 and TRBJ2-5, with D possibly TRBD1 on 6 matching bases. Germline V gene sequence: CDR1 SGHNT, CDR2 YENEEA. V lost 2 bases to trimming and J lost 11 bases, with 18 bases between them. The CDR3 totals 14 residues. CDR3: CASSLRGSLDEQYF. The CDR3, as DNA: TGTGCCAGCAGCTTAAGGGGGAGCCTCGATGAGCAGTACTTC.

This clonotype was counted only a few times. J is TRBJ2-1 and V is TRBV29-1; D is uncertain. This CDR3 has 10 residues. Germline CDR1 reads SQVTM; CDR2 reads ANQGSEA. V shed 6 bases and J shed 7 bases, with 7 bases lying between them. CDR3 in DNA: TGCAGCGTGGGAATAAATGAGCAGTTCTTC. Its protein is CSVGINEQFF.

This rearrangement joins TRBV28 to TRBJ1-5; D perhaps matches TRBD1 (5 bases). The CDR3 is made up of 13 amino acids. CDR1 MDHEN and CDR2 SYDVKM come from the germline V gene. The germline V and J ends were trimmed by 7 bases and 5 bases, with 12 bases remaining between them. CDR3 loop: CASKSGVDQPQHF. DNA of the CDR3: TGTGCCAGCAAGTCGGGGGTGGATCAGCCCCAGCATTTT.

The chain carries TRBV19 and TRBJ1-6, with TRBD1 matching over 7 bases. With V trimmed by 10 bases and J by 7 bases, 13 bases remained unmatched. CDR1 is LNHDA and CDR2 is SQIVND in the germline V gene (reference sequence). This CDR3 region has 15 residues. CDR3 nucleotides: TGTGCCACCACCGTTCGGGACAGTTACAATTCACCCCTCCACTTT. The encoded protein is CATTVRDSYNSPLHF.

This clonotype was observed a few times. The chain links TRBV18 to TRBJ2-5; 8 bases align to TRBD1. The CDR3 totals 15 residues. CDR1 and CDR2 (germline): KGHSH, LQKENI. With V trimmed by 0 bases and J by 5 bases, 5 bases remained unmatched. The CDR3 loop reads CASSPPSRGQETQYF. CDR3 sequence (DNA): TGTGCCAGCTCACCACCGAGCAGGGGGCAGGAGACCCAGTACTTC.

In DNA, the CDR3 is TGTGCCAGTCAGGGGGCAGCAACGAACACCGGGGAGCTGTTTTTT. Encoded protein: CASQGAATNTGELFF. The chain uses TRBV19 and TRBJ2-2; 8 bases line up with TRBD1. In germline, CDR1 is LNHDA, CDR2 SQIVND (reference sequence). This CDR3 region has 15 residues. With V trimmed by 8 bases and J by 0 bases, 5 bases remained unmatched. Combining the CDR3 with reference TRBV19 and TRBJ2-2 gives the whole variable domain DGGITQSPKYLFRKEGQNVTLSCEQNLNHDAMYWYRQDPGQGLRLIYYSQIVNDFQKGDIAEGYSVSREKKESFPLTVTSAQKNPTAFYLCASQGAATNTGELFFGEGSRLTVL.

The CDR3: CATGPGQRHSPLHF. Written as DNA, the CDR3 is TGTGCCACCGGACCGGGACAGCGACATTCACCCCTCCACTTT. V and J are TRBV15 and TRBJ1-6; 7 nucleotides align to TRBD1. The germline gives CDR1 LNHNV, CDR2 YYDKDF (reference sequence). This CDR3 contains 14 residues. After removal of 8 bases from V and 8 bases from J, the junction contained 9 bases not matched to a gene.

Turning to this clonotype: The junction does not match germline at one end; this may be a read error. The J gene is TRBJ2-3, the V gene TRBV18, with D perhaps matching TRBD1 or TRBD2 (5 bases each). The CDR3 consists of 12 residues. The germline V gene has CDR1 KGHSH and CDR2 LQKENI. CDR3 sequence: CASAPGTEAQYF. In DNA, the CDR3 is TGTGCCAGCGCACCAGGGACGGAGGCGCAGTATTTT.

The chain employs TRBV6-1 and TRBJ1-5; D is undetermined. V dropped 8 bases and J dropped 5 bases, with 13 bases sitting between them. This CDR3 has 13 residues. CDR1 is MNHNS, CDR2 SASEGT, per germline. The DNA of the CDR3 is TGTGCCAGCGACGACGGCGGGTATCAGCCCCAGCATTTT. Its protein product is CASDDGGYQPQHF.

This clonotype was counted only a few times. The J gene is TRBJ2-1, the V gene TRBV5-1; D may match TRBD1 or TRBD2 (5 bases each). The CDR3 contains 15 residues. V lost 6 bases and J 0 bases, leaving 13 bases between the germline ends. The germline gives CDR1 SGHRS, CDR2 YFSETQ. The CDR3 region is CASIRDPGSYNEQFF. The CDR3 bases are TGCGCCAGCATCCGGGACCCTGGCTCCTACAATGAGCAGTTCTTC.

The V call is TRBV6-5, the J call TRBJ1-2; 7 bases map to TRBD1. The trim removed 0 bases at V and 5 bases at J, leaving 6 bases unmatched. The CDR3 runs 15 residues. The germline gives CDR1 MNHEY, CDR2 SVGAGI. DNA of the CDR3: TGTGCCAGCAGTTACTCGAACAGGGGAGTTTATGGCTACACCTTC. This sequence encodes CASSYSNRGVYGYTF.